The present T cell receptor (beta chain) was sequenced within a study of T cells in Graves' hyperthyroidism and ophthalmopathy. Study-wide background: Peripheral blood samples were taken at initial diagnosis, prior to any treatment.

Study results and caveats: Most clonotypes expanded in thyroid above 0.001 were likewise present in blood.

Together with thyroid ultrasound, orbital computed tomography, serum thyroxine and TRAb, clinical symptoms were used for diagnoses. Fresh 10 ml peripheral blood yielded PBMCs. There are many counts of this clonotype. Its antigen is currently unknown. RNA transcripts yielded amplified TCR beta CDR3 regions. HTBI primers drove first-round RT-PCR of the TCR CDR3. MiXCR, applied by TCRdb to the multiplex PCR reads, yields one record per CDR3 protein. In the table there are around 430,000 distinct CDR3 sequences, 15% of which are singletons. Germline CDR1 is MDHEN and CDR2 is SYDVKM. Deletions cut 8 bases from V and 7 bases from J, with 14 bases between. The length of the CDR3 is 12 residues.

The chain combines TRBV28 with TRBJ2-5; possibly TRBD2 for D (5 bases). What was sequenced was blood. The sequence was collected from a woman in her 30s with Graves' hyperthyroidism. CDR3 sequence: CASGGERGTQYF. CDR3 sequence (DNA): TGTGCCAGCGGAGGAGAGCGTGGGACCCAGTACTTC.